The 27 T cell receptor beta chains given below trace back to one sample, sequenced in a study of blood T cell repertoires in COVID-19. TCRdb keeps only in-frame clones here, not all; method: immunoSEQ multiplex PCR. Here the sample spans roughly 150,000 clones, approximately 87% being singletons. The sample consisted of PBMCs or T cells enriched from blood (not recorded which). The receptors come from a man aged 45 to 65 in a cohort exposed to, infected with or recovered from COVID-19 (not recorded which).

V and J are TRBV19 and TRBJ2-1, with TRBD1 matching over 8 bases. Germline CDR1 reads LNHDA; CDR2 reads SQIVND (reference sequence). The CDR3 loop spans 15 amino acids. V lost 5 bases to trimming and J lost 4 bases; unmatched junction nucleotides: 7. The DNA of the CDR3 is TGTGCCAGTAGTGTCGACAGGGGTCTTTACAATGAGCAGTTCTTC. Amino acid sequence: CASSVDRGLYNEQFF. The variable domain in full, completed from reference TRBV19 and TRBJ2-1, reads DGGITQSPKYLFRKEGQNVTLSCEQNLNHDAMYWYRQDPGQGLRLIYYSQIVNDFQKGDIAEGYSVSREKKESFPLTVTSAQKNPTAFYLCASSVDRGLYNEQFFGPGTRLTVL.

The genes are TRBV7-2 and TRBJ1-5; 10 positions match TRBD1. CDR3 size: 19 residues. CDR1 is SGHTA and CDR2 is FQGNSA in the germline V gene. Trimming removed 4 bases from V and 0 bases from J; junction bases left unmatched: 12. CDR3 region: CASSSRQGALGYSNQPQHF. DNA of the CDR3: TGTGCCAGCAGCTCCAGACAGGGGGCATTGGGCTATAGCAATCAGCCCCAGCATTTT.

The chain recombines TRBV18 with TRBJ1-6, with D possibly TRBD1 on 5 matching bases. There are 14 residues in the CDR3. V was pared by 6 bases and J by 2 bases, with 8 bases between. Germline assignment: CDR1 KGHSH and CDR2 LQKENI. The CDR3 nucleotides read TGTGCCAGCTCCTCACAGGCCTATAATTCACCCCTCCACTTT. It codes for CASSSQAYNSPLHF.

The rearrangement uses TRBV5-6 and TRBJ2-3; possible D gene TRBD1, 5 bases. Trimming left V 0 bases short and J 5 bases short, with 19 bases between. The V gene's germline CDR1 is SGHDT and CDR2 YYEEEE. This CDR3 region has 17 residues. The CDR3 loop is CASSLDTVFRGEDTQYF. For the CDR3, the DNA is TGTGCCAGCAGCTTGGATACGGTGTTTAGGGGCGAAGATACGCAGTATTTT.

The chain links TRBV9 to TRBJ2-7, with 12 bases that match TRBD2. V shed 6 bases and J 3 bases; nucleotides not matched to a gene: 7. The germline V gene has CDR1 SGDLS and CDR2 YYNGEE. The CDR3 is made up of 15 amino acids. The CDR3 sequence is CASTQTSGSIYEQYF. The CDR3 DNA reads TGTGCCAGCACTCAGACTAGCGGGAGTATCTACGAGCAGTACTTC.

This clone was seen a single time. The chain is built from TRBV7-9 and TRBJ1-1, with TRBD1 matching 9 bases. CDR1 is SEHNR, CDR2 FQNEAQ, per germline (reference sequence). V shed 0 bases and J 3 bases; nucleotides not matched to a gene: 2. The CDR3 is made up of 15 amino acids. The DNA for the CDR3 is TGTGCCAGCAGCTTAGCGACAGGGGGTGACACTGAAGCTTTCTTT. It encodes CASSLATGGDTEAFF. The whole variable domain, remainder taken from reference TRBV7-9 and TRBJ1-1, is DTGVSQNPRHKITKRGQNVTFRCDPISEHNRLYWYRQTLGQGPEFLTYFQNEAQLEKSRLLSDRFSAERPKGSFSTLEIQRTEQGDSAMYLCASSLATGGDTEAFFGQGTRLTVV.

This clone has just a few counts. The gene calls are TRBV11-3 and TRBJ1-2; a possible D gene is TRBD1 (5 bases). This CDR3 contains 13 residues. In germline, CDR1 is SGHNT, CDR2 YENEEA. The V end was cut by 0 bases, the J end by 7 bases, with 9 bases between. CDR3 nucleotides: TGTGCCAGCAGCTTAGATCAGGGAATTGGCTACACCTTC. As protein: CASSLDQGIGYTF.

Here the CDR3 DNA reads TGTGCCAGCTCACCACGGAGCGGGGGGCTGGACAATGAGCAGTTCTTC. The encoded protein is CASSPRSGGLDNEQFF. The chain has TRBV18 and TRBJ2-1; 9 bases agree with TRBD2. From germline, CDR1 is KGHSH and CDR2 LQKENI. Germline trimming cut 1 base from V and 5 bases from J; bases unmatched to any gene: 6. The CDR3 length is 16 residues.

This sequence joins TRBV27 and TRBJ1-1; D is unresolved. This CDR3 has 15 residues. V was shortened by 0 bases and J by 0 bases, with 8 bases between the two germline ends. Germline V gene sequence: CDR1 MNHEY, CDR2 SMNVEV (reference sequence). CDR3 DNA sequence: TGTGCCAGCAGTTTATCCAGGCAGCTGAACACTGAAGCTTTCTTT. This gives the protein CASSLSRQLNTEAFF.

This clone was seen a handful of times. The chain has TRBV12-3 or TRBV12-4 and TRBJ1-2; D possibly corresponds to TRBD1 (6 bases). The CDR3 contains 12 residues. The ends were cut back, 10 bases at V and 4 bases at J, with 13 bases in the middle. CDR3 sequence (DNA): TGTGCCACAAGGCGACAGGCCTATGGCTACACCTTC. It codes for CATRRQAYGYTF.

The chain uses TRBV7-6 and TRBJ2-6; D is unresolved. Germline V CDR1 and CDR2: SGHVS, FNYEAQ. There are 17 residues in the CDR3. The V gene lost 6 bases and the J gene lost 4 bases, with 19 bases spanning the gap. Here the CDR3 reads CASRIPTRLVGANVLTF. As DNA, the CDR3 is TGTGCCAGCAGGATCCCCACAAGATTGGTAGGGGCCAACGTCCTGACTTTC.

The gene calls are TRBV6-5 and TRBJ2-7; D might be TRBD2 (6 bases). Trimming cost V 2 bases and J 4 bases, with 9 bases left between them. The CDR3 runs 13 residues. CDR1 is MNHEY, CDR2 SVGAGI, per germline. CDR3 sequence (DNA): TGTGCCAGCAGTTACCCTGGAGGGTACGAGCAGTACTTC. Translated, it gives CASSYPGGYEQYF.

The CDR3 region has the DNA TGTGCCAGCAGTCCCGACCGAGGAGCGCCCCAGCATTTT. Translated: CASSPDRGAPQHF. The chain combines TRBV27 with TRBJ1-5; D unresolved. The V end lost 5 bases, the J end lost 9 bases, and 14 bases lay between the germline ends. This CDR3 is built from 13 residues. Looked up from germline, CDR1 is MNHEY and CDR2 is SMNVEV (reference sequence).

The chain links TRBV5-1 to TRBJ2-3, with D possibly being TRBD2 (5 bases). Germline V gene sequence: CDR1 SGHRS, CDR2 YFSETQ. The CDR3 has 17 amino acids. V lost 4 bases and J 1 base, leaving 19 bases between the germline ends. CDR3 region: CASSRTSSLIRTDTQYF. Here the CDR3 DNA reads TGCGCCAGCAGCCGGACTTCAAGTCTGATTCGCACAGATACGCAGTATTTT.

The genes are TRBV13 and TRBJ2-1, with 8 bases identical to TRBD2. J gave up 5 bases and V 5 bases, and 11 bases lay outside the gene matches. This CDR3 comprises 16 residues. Germline-derived CDR1 and CDR2 are PRHDT and FYEKMQ (reference sequence). This CDR3 is CASSLALAGRNNEQFF. The DNA of the CDR3 is TGTGCCAGCAGCCTGGCCTTAGCGGGGCGGAACAATGAGCAGTTCTTC.

The rearrangement joins TRBV5-4 to TRBJ2-5, with 7 bases lining up with TRBD2. Germline-derived CDR1 and CDR2 are SGHNT and YYREEE (reference sequence). Unmatched junction bases numbered 3, after V lost 2 bases and J lost 2 bases. The CDR3 spans 14 residues. The CDR3: CASSFWGGQETQYF. For the CDR3, the DNA is TGTGCCAGCAGCTTTTGGGGGGGACAAGAGACCCAGTACTTC.

J is TRBJ2-3 and V is TRBV28, with 9 bases lining up with TRBD1. The CDR3 loop spans 15 amino acids. Per germline, CDR1 MDHEN and CDR2 SYDVKM. V lost 6 bases to trimming and J lost 3 bases; unmatched junction nucleotides: 7. CDR3 sequence: CASRPPGQGTDTQYF. The DNA of the CDR3 is TGTGCCAGCAGACCACCGGGACAGGGTACAGATACGCAGTATTTT.

The genes are TRBV19 and TRBJ2-5, with D possibly matching TRBD1 (5 bases). This CDR3 is 14 amino acids long. CDR1 is LNHDA, CDR2 SQIVND, per germline (reference sequence). The V and J ends lost 3 bases and 4 bases respectively, with 12 bases between them. As DNA, the CDR3 is TGTGCCAGTAGTATTCGGCAGGGAACAGAGACCCAGTACTTC. Its protein is CASSIRQGTETQYF.

The J gene is TRBJ2-7, the V gene TRBV19; D might be TRBD2 (6 bases). The CDR3 extends over 13 amino acids. The V and J ends lost 5 bases and 1 base respectively, with 9 bases between them. Germline lookup yields CDR1 LNHDA and CDR2 SQIVND (reference sequence). CDR3 sequence reads: CASSFAGSYEQYF. For the CDR3, the DNA is TGTGCCAGTAGTTTTGCGGGATCCTACGAGCAGTACTTC.

CDR3: CSVEESGQGVYGYTF. As DNA, the CDR3 is TGCAGCGTTGAAGAGTCGGGACAGGGGGTATATGGCTACACCTTC. This rearrangement joins TRBV29-1 to TRBJ1-2; TRBD1 matches 11 bases. Per the germline V gene, CDR1 is SQVTM and CDR2 is ANQGSEA. The CDR3 runs to 15 residues. The V segment lost 0 bases and the J segment 5 bases; nucleotides outside the gene matches: 5.

The V and J genes are TRBV7-2 and TRBJ1-1; TRBD1 is a possible D gene (6 bases). The V gene's germline CDR1 is SGHTA and CDR2 FQGNSA. The CDR3 consists of 15 residues. V was pared by 5 bases and J by 0 bases, with 13 bases between. CDR3 nucleotides: TGTGCCAGCAGCGGATCCGGGACAATGAACACTGAAGCTTTCTTT. As protein: CASSGSGTMNTEAFF.

A remark on this clone: Additional DNA sequences in this sample encode the identical CDR3. The chain uses TRBV19 and TRBJ2-2, with a possible D match to TRBD1 (5 bases). Per germline, CDR1 LNHDA and CDR2 SQIVND (reference sequence). Trimming took off 1 base at V and 6 bases at J, with 9 bases between the two ends. This CDR3 region has 14 residues. DNA for the CDR3: TGTGCCAGTAGTATAGGCGCAGGGTCCGGGGAGCTGTTTTTT. Its translation is CASSIGAGSGELFF. The whole variable domain, filled in from reference TRBV19 and TRBJ2-2, reads DGGITQSPKYLFRKEGQNVTLSCEQNLNHDAMYWYRQDPGQGLRLIYYSQIVNDFQKGDIAEGYSVSREKKESFPLTVTSAQKNPTAFYLCASSIGAGSGELFFGEGSRLTVL.

V is TRBV11-2 and J is TRBJ2-2, with D possibly being TRBD1 (6 bases). Trimming removed 5 bases at V and 3 bases at J, with 10 bases between. Germline lookup yields CDR1 SGHAT and CDR2 FQNNGV. The CDR3 is made up of 14 amino acids. The CDR3 bases are TGTGCCAGCAGCCTACAGGGATACACCGGGGAGCTGTTTTTT. It encodes CASSLQGYTGELFF.

The chain uses TRBV20-1 and TRBJ2-5; 10 positions agree with TRBD1. CDR1 is DFQATT, CDR2 SNEGSKA, per germline (reference sequence). J lost 4 bases, V lost 3 bases, and 8 bases had no gene match. The CDR3 runs 15 residues. The DNA for the CDR3 is TGCAGTGCTAGTGAAGGACAGGGGGGTCGAGAGACCCAGTACTTC. This encodes CSASEGQGGRETQYF.

This sequence joins TRBV29-1 and TRBJ2-2; tentative D call: TRBD1 (6 bases). The V gene lost 7 bases and the J gene lost 6 bases, with 21 bases spanning the gap. The CDR3 totals 15 residues. Per the germline V gene, CDR1 is SQVTM and CDR2 is ANQGSEA. CDR3 coding DNA: TGCAGCGCGAGGTCGCCGGAAAACAGGGCCGGGGAGCTGTTTTTT. This encodes CSARSPENRAGELFF.

This clone was seen only a few times. The genes are TRBV3-1 (or the pseudogene TRBV3-2) and TRBJ2-7; unclear D gene. The CDR3 consists of 13 residues. V lost 5 bases and J lost 2, with 10 bases in between. Per the germline V gene, CDR1 is LGHDT and CDR2 is YNNKEL (reference sequence). The CDR3 region has the DNA TGTGCCAGCAGCTCACAACAAACCTACGAGCAGTACTTC. It is translated as CASSSQQTYEQYF.

The chain links TRBV11-2 to TRBJ2-3, with D tentatively TRBD1 (6 bases). Trimming shortened V by 5 bases and J by 4 bases, and 16 bases separated the two germline ends. Germline CDR1 is SGHAT and CDR2 is FQNNGV. This CDR3 comprises 15 residues. CDR3: CASSQRGWDSDTQYF. CDR3 bases: TGTGCCAGCAGCCAAAGGGGGTGGGATTCAGATACGCAGTATTTT.